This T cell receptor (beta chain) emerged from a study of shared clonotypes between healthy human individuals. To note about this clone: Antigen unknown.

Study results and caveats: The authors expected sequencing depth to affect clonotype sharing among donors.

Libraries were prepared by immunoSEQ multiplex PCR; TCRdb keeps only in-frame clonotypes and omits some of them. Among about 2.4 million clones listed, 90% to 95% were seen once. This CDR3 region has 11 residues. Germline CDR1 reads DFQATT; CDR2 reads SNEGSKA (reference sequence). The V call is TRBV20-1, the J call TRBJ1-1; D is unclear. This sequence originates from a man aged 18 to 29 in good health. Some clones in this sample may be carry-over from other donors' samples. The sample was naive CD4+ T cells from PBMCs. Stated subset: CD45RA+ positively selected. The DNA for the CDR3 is TGCGCGAGGTCGGGGAGCACTGAAGCTTTCTTT. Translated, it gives CARSGSTEAFF.